The entry that follows covers one TCR beta chain sequence. Its antigen is unknown. The table came from immunoSEQ multiplex PCR; TCRdb's copy has only in-frame clones and leaves some out. The data contain around 68,000 clones, 87% of them singletons. Germline V gene sequence: CDR1 MNHNS, CDR2 SASEGT. CDR3 length equals 14 residues. V lost 2 bases, J lost 6 bases, and 2 bases stayed unmatched. These data belong to a study of OX40 agonist ivuxolimab in advanced cancers. Study-wide background: Ivuxolimab, which patients received intravenously every 2 weeks, was dosed at 0.01 to 10 mg/kg. Partial responses were achieved by three patients, one with hepatocellular carcinoma and two with cutaneous melanoma. Study findings and constraints: Antigen specificity remained undetermined for the expanded peripheral T cells.

The TCR comes from an adult with an advanced solid tumor such as melanoma, head and neck, liver or kidney cancer. V and J are TRBV6-1 and TRBJ2-2, with 8 bases fitting TRBD1. Specimen: CD4+ or CD8+ T cells sorted from blood, collected in a trial of the OX40 agonist ivuxolimab. The CDR3 bases are TGTGCCAGCAGTGAACTGACAGGGGCCGGGGAGCTGTTTTTT. It codes for CASSELTGAGELFF.